This is a list of T cell receptor beta chains from one sample in a study of cytomegalovirus exposure and HLA in healthy donors. Clones were sequenced by immunoSEQ multiplex PCR, and TCRdb holds only the in-frame ones, with some missing. This table holds 120,000 or so clones, around 77% found once. Sequencing input: PBMCs. The origin of the receptors is a man younger than 35 in good health and CMV-seropositive. CDR3s include the opening cysteine and the closing phenylalanine or tryptophan. D genes are given only for firm matches. Not every row has a clone size; where given, it reads once, few, many or a size class.

>NA|17|NA|TRBV18|TRBJ2-3
TGTGCCAGCTCACCCACCCTCGGGACTTATAGCACAGATACGCAGTATTTT
CASSPTLGTYSTDTQYF
>NA|19|TRBD1|TRBV12-5|TRBJ1-2
TGTGCTAGTGGTTTATACCTCCGGGACAGGGCCCCGAAAGTGGGTGGCTACACCTTC
CASGLYLRDRAPKVGGYTF
>once|17|NA|TRBV12-5|TRBJ2-3
TGTGCTAGTGGTTTGGTCCTTACCAGGACTAGCACAGATACGCAGTATTTT
CASGLVLTRTSTDTQYF
>NA|14|TRBD1|TRBV6-5|TRBJ1-1
TGTGCCAGCAGTTTTTCAGGGGGCCGCACTGAAGCTTTCTTT
CASSFSGGRTEAFF
>NA|11|NA|TRBV6-1|TRBJ1-1
TGTGCCAGCAGTGGCGGGAGCCGAGCTTTCTTT
CASSGGSRAFF
>NA|12|NA|TRBV18|TRBJ2-3
TGTGCCAGCTTAGTTAGCACAGATACGCAGTATTTT
CASLVSTDTQYF
>NA|17|TRBD1|TRBV2|TRBJ1-2
TGTGCCAGCAGTGTGTTAAGGAGGGGACAGAGTAACTATGGCTACACCTTC
CASSVLRRGQSNYGYTF
>NA|17|NA|TRBV5-1|TRBJ1-5
TGCGCCAGCAGCGTAAGGACGGGACATCCAAGCAATCAGCCCCAGCATTTT
CASSVRTGHPSNQPQHF
>few|16|TRBD2|TRBV7-2|TRBJ2-5
TGTGCCAGCAGCTTAGTAGTGACTAGCGGGGGAGAGACCCAGTACTTC
CASSLVVTSGGETQYF
>once|16|NA|TRBV6-5|TRBJ2-6
TGTGCCAGCAGTTACTACAGCAACTCTGGGGCCAACGTCCTGACTTTC
CASSYYSNSGANVLTF
>NA|17|NA|TRBV11-3|TRBJ2-7
TGTGCCAGCAGCTTCCCACGGGGAGGCCGGAGCTCCTACGAGCAGTACTTC
CASSFPRGGRSSYEQYF
>NA|13|NA|TRBV7-2|TRBJ2-7
TGTGCCAGCAGCTTAGCTGGAGCCTACGAGCAGTACTTC
CASSLAGAYEQYF
>NA|16|NA|TRBV30|TRBJ2-6
TGTGCCTGGAGTGACGACAGAACCTCTGGGGCCAACGTCCTGACTTTC
CAWSDDRTSGANVLTF
>NA|14|NA|TRBV11-2|TRBJ2-2
TGTGCCAGCAGCTTAGGCCGGGGGGCAGGGGAGCTGTTTTTT
CASSLGRGAGELFF
>NA|13|TRBD2|TRBV5-1|TRBJ2-7
TGCGCCAGCAGCTTGGCGCAGGGAGGGGAGCAGTACTTC
CASSLAQGGEQYF
>NA|15|TRBD2|TRBV15|TRBJ2-1
TGTGCCACCAGTTCTAATAGCGGGAGGTACAATGAGCAGTTCTTC
CATSSNSGRYNEQFF
>NA|14|NA|TRBV30|TRBJ1-5
TGTGCCTGGAGTCTTGCCTTGGGCGAGCAGCCCCAGCATTTT
CAWSLALGEQPQHF
>once|14|NA|TRBV19|TRBJ1-1
TGTGCCAGTAGGATGACAGGAACGAACACTGAAGCTTTCTTT
CASRMTGTNTEAFF
>NA|13|TRBD1|TRBV5-1|TRBJ2-7
TGCGCCAGCAGCTGGGACAGGGGGGGCGAGCAGTACTTC
CASSWDRGGEQYF
>NA|13|NA|TRBV29-1|TRBJ1-1
TGCAGCGCTTACAGGGCGCTCAGTCCTGAAGCTTTCTTT
CSAYRALSPEAFF
>NA|17|NA|TRBV10-3|TRBJ2-2
TGTGCCATCAGTGGCGTTGATAAGACAGGAAACACCGGGGAGCTGTTTTTT
CAISGVDKTGNTGELFF
>NA|16|TRBD2|TRBV9|TRBJ2-7
TGTGCCAGCAGCGTAGGTCCGGGAGGCCACTCCTACGAGCAGTACTTC
CASSVGPGGHSYEQYF
>NA|19|NA|TRBV7-9|TRBJ2-7
TGTTCCAGCAGCTCCCCGCTGGGGGGAGTCCCCTTTAGCTCCTACGAGCAGTACTTC
CSSSSPLGGVPFSSYEQYF
>NA|19|TRBD2|TRBV7-8|TRBJ2-2
TGTGCCAGCAGCTTATATACTAGCGGGAGGCTCACGAACACCGGGGAGCTGTTTTTT
CASSLYTSGRLTNTGELFF
>once|12|TRBD1|TRBV7-9|TRBJ1-2
TGTGCCAGCAGCCAGGGGGCAAATGGCTACACCTTC
CASSQGANGYTF
>few|16|NA|TRBV7-9|TRBJ2-7
TGTGCCAGCAGCCCAACTAGGGCCCCTTCCTTTTACGAGCAGTACTTC
CASSPTRAPSFYEQYF
>NA|14|NA|TRBV11-2|TRBJ2-7
TGTGCCAGCAGAGATGCCGGGACATTCTACGAGCAGTACTTC
CASRDAGTFYEQYF
>NA|15|NA|TRBV5-4|TRBJ2-4
TGTGCCAGCAGCTTGGTGGAGGGAGCAAAAAACATTCAGTACTTC
CASSLVEGAKNIQYF
>NA|15|TRBD1|TRBV19|TRBJ1-5
TGTGCCAGTAGTATAGGGACAGGGGTCAATCAGCCCCAGCATTTT
CASSIGTGVNQPQHF
>NA|11|NA|TRBV11-2|TRBJ2-3
TGTGCCAGCAGCCTCACAGATACGCAGTATTTT
CASSLTDTQYF
>NA|13|TRBD1|TRBV5-1|TRBJ2-1
TGCGCCAGCAGCAGACAGGGTCGGGATGAGCAGTTCTTC
CASSRQGRDEQFF
>NA|16|TRBD2|TRBV5-1|TRBJ2-2
TGCGCCAGCAGCTTGGGATCGATAGCGGGTACCGGGGAGCTGTTTTTT
CASSLGSIAGTGELFF
>NA|14|TRBD1|TRBV10-1|TRBJ1-1
TGCGCCAGCTTGTACAGGGGAGCGGACACTGAAGCTTTCTTT
CASLYRGADTEAFF
>NA|16|NA|TRBV28|TRBJ2-1
TGTGCCAGCAGTTTGGTATTGGGAGGAACCTACAATGAGCAGTTCTTC
CASSLVLGGTYNEQFF
>NA|15|NA|TRBV27|TRBJ2-3
TGTGCCAGCAGAAATCGGGGTAGCAGCACAGATACGCAGTATTTT
CASRNRGSSTDTQYF
>NA|18|TRBD1|TRBV11-2|TRBJ1-1
TGTGCCAGCACGCTTATGTCACAGGGGGCATTCATGAACACTGAAGCTTTCTTT
CASTLMSQGAFMNTEAFF
>few|15|NA|TRBV6-1|TRBJ1-4
TGTGCCAGCAAGGATACGGGACTCGGCTTGGAAAAACTGTTTTTT
CASKDTGLGLEKLFF
>once|13|NA|TRBV7-6|TRBJ1-4
TGCGCCAGCTGTAACACCCTCTGTGAAAAACTGTTTTTT
CASCNTLCEKLFF
>few|15|TRBD1|TRBV27|TRBJ2-4
TGTGCCAGCAGTGCTGGGACAGGGGGCGTGAGCATTCAGTACTTC
CASSAGTGGVSIQYF
>NA|15|NA|TRBV30|TRBJ1-3
TGTGCCTGGAGCGATACAGGAGCCTCTGGAAACACCATATATTTT
CAWSDTGASGNTIYF
>NA|15|NA|TRBV27|TRBJ2-7
TGTGCCAGCAGTTTCCTCGGGAGTGGAGTCTACGAGCAGTACTTC
CASSFLGSGVYEQYF
>NA|15|TRBD2|TRBV9|TRBJ2-3
TGTGCCAGCAGCGTTGTAGCGGGGGTCACAGATACGCAGTATTTT
CASSVVAGVTDTQYF
>NA|17|NA|TRBV7-6|TRBJ1-2
TGTGCCAGCAGCTTAGAAGCCCTACCGACAGATAACTATGGCTACACCTTC
CASSLEALPTDNYGYTF
>NA|19|TRBD1|TRBV5-1|TRBJ1-1
TGCGCCAGCAGCTTGGGGCCCCGACAGGGTCAGACTTTGAACACTGAAGCTTTCTTT
CASSLGPRQGQTLNTEAFF
>few|13|NA|TRBV9|TRBJ1-6
TGTGCCAGCAGCCCGAGCGTTGGTTCACCCCTCCACTTT
CASSPSVGSPLHF
>few|15|NA|TRBV4-2|TRBJ2-3
TGTGCCAGCAGCCAATTGCTGACTGTGACAGATACGCAGTATTTT
CASSQLLTVTDTQYF
>NA|16|NA|TRBV7-9|TRBJ1-3
TGTGCCAGCAGCTTATACAGGTTATCCTCTGGAAACACCATATATTTT
CASSLYRLSSGNTIYF